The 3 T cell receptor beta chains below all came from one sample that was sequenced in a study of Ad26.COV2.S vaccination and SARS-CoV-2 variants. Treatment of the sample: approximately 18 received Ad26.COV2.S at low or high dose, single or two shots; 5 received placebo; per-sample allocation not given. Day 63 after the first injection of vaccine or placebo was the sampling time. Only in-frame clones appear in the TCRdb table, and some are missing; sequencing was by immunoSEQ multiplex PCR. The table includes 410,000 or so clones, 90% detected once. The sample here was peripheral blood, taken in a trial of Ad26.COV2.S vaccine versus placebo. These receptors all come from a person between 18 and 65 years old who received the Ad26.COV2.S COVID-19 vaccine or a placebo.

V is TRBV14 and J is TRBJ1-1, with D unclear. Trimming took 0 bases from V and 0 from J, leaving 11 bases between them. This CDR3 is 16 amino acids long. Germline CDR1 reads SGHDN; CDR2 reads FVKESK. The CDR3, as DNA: TGTGCCAGCAGCCAAGACGTTGGGCGGTTGAACACTGAAGCTTTCTTT. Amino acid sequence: CASSQDVGRLNTEAFF.

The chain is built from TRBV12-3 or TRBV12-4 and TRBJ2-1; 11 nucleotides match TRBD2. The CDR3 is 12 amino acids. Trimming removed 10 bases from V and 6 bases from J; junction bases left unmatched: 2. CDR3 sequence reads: CATSGRSNEQFF. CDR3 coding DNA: TGTGCCACTAGCGGGAGGTCCAATGAGCAGTTCTTC.

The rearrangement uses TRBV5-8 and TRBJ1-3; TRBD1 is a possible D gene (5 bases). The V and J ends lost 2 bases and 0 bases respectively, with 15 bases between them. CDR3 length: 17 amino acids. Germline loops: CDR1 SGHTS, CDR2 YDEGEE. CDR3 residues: CASSFGGASFSGNTIYF. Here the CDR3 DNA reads TGTGCCAGCAGCTTTGGAGGGGCCTCCTTCTCTGGAAACACCATATATTTT.